The clone carrying this TCR beta chain was recorded only once. Its target is unknown. Per the germline V gene, CDR1 is MNHEY and CDR2 is SVGAGI. The junction had 11 bases not matched to a gene; V was cut back by 2 bases and J by 6 bases. CDR3 size: 16 residues. Assay: immunoSEQ multiplex PCR; the TCRdb copy retains only in-frame clones and omits some. The sample lists 97,000 or so clones; 88% were seen once. The record originates from a study of T cell responses to AZD1222 COVID-19 vaccine. Regarding the study as a whole: Clonal diversity was possibly underestimated; the donors were predominantly white British and more often female.

J is TRBJ1-2 and V is TRBV6-5; 8 bases line up with TRBD1. The sequence was obtained from an adult in good health. This specimen was peripheral blood, taken on day 0 of AZD1222 vaccination. The CDR3 region has the DNA TGTGCCAGCAGTTACAACCCCGACAGGGGTATGGATGGCTACACCTTC. It translates to CASSYNPDRGMDGYTF.